This TCR beta chain was found in a study of CD8+ T cells in alopecia areata (dated by TCRdb to between 2017 and 2018). Background on the whole study: The treated patients, all with moderate-to-severe alopecia areata, were enrolled in an open-label pilot trial of oral tofacitinib given at 5 to 10 mg twice daily. Patients stayed on tofacitinib for 6 to 18 months and then had 6 months of follow-up off drug so that delayed response and recurrence could be assessed. In both human patients and the C3H/HeJ mouse model, the study applied high-throughput TCRbeta sequencing to look at T cell clonal expansion in alopecia areata. On the human side, TCRbeta sequencing was run on scalp tissue and on sorted CD4+ and CD8+ peripheral blood T cells from healthy controls and from alopecia areata patients with either patchy or totalis/universalis disease. Tofacitinib-treated patients had biopsies at baseline and at 4 and 24 weeks of treatment, with a later scalp biopsy in several patients. Clonality in the scalp was compared among normal scalp (n=4), patchy alopecia areata scalp (n=8), and alopecia totalis/universalis scalp (n=8). RNA came from the PAXgene miRNA kit for fixed scalp, the miRNeasy kit for PBMCs, and the RNeasy kit for mouse skin. TCRbeta CDR3 regions were amplified by immunoSEQ multiplex PCR with 35 Vbeta forward and 13 Jbeta reverse primers.

Spanning cysteine to phenylalanine, the CDR3 consists of 13 amino acids. Only the CDR3 DNA is retained, 39 bases long and in frame from the first base. V gives up 2 bases and J gives up 1 base, and the segment between their germline ends measures 6 bases. The germline V gene encodes CDR1 SGDLS and CDR2 YYNGEE. Library preparation employed the immunoSEQ multiplex PCR assay. RNA was extracted from all samples and reverse transcribed into cDNA as template for TCR sequencing. SuperScript III was used for first-strand cDNA synthesis, primed with a 2:1 mix of oligo-dT and random hexamers. A synthetic immune receptor repertoire was used to gauge amplification bias, and whatever bias remained was removed computationally. The authors' analysis ran thus. Raw reads were preprocessed to remove errors, and CDR3 was defined according to IMGT conventions as the region from the conserved cysteine to phenylalanine. Clonality was computed by normalizing Shannon entropy by log2 of the number of productive unique TCRs and subtracting the result from 1. Scalp TCRbeta sequences were cross-referenced with sorted blood CD4 and CD8 repertoires so that the CD4 or CD8 identity of scalp clones could be inferred. Entries here come from immuneACCESS through TCRdb and include only in-frame sequences with V and J called. Some clones fail to appear in such tables; in the studies checked, an unresolved V gene covers under half of the shortfall, and the cause of the remainder is unknown. The V and J calls and clone size come from that table; D and trimming were worked out from the DNA. This sample gives about 150,000 clones in total; about 51% of them show up just once. The ten largest clones represent 19% of the sample.

General conclusions and limits of the study: Compared with mice, TCR sequences shared between patients were less clear, possibly partly because of HLA diversity across the patient population. Resident alphabeta T cells in normal human skin are also sequenced, complicating scalp TCR repertoire analysis, unlike mouse skin dominated by gammadelta T cells. Compared with normal scalp, lesional scalp, particularly in alopecia totalis/universalis, had higher clonality and more expanded CD8+ clones, which suggests antigenic drive.

As concerns this clone: The clone's antigen remains unknown. No qualities accompany the bases; no much larger clone lies one base away. The sample holds other DNA sequences that translate to the same CDR3.

The time point label corresponds to: baseline before oral tofacitinib. Peripheral blood and lesional scalp punch biopsies were obtained from patients with alopecia areata. PBMCs were separated by density centrifugation and stained for CD3, CD4 and CD8, after which CD4+ and CD8+ T cells were sorted on a FACSAria. The V and J genes are TRBV9 and TRBJ1-1, with the identity of the D gene unclear. The input for sequencing was CD8+ T cells sorted from blood, taken at week 0. The receptor's source is a human donor with alopecia areata. The base sequence is TGTGCCAGCAGCGTGGCCGAGAACACTGAAGCTTTCTTT. It specifies CASSVAENTEAFF. This CDR3, with the reference TRBV9 and TRBJ1-1 proteins standing in past its ends, gives the full variable domain DSGVTQTPKHLITATGQRVTLRCSPRSGDLSVYWYQQSLDQGLQFLIQYYNGEERAKGNILERFSAQQFPDLHSELNLSSLELGDSALYFCASSVAENTEAFFGQGTRLTVV.